This T cell receptor (beta chain) was recovered during a study of T-cell reconstitution after alpha-beta-depleted transplantation in children. General study points: Surviving recipient T cells and thymic progenitors underlay high day-60 TCRbeta diversity in some patients. At the one-year point after transplant, T-cell counts and TCRbeta diversity were found to come mostly from T cells that had been newly produced. Expanded graft clones numbering several hundred reportedly gave rise to alpha-beta T cells about two months after transplant.

Preparation of the TCRbeta library used unique molecular identifiers. One entry per CDR3 protein results from TCRdb running MiXCR on the PCR reads. The sample holds approximately 980,000 distinct CDR3 sequences, around 30% seen once. This clonotype was detected only a few times. Its target is unknown. Trimming removed 3 bases from V and 6 bases from J, with 16 bases in between. The CDR3 length is 15 residues. The gene calls are TRBV12-3 or TRBV12-4 and TRBJ2-3; D might be TRBD2 (6 bases). The source of this sequence is a boy in the first two years of life who had a stem cell transplant for SCID, so the T cells may come from the graft donor. The sample was PBMCs, mostly from graft donor cells, taken 360 days after TCRalphabeta/CD19-depleted stem cell transplant. The chain's CDR3 is CASSFNPSRGDTQYF. The CDR3 nucleotides read TGTGCCAGCAGTTTTAACCCGAGCCGGGGGGATACGCAGTATTTT.